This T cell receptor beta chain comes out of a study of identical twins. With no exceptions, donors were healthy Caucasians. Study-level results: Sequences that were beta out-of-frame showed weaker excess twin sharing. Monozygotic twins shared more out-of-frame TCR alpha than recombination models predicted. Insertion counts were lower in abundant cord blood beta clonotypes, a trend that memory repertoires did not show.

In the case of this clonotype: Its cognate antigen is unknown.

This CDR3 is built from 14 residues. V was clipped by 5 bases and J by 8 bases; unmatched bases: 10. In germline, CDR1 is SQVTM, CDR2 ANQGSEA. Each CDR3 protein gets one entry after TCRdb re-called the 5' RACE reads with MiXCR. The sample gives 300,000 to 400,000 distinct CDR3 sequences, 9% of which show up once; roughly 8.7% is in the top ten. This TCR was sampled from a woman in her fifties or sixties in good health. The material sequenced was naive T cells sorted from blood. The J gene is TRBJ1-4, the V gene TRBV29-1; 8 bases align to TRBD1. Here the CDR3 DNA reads TGCAGCGTTTACTCAGGGGGCTCAGGCGAAAAACTGTTTTTT. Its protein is CSVYSGGSGEKLFF.